The rows below give T cell receptor beta chains drawn from one sample of a study of blood T cells in healthy people across ages. TCRdb ran MiXCR on the 5' RACE reads and lists one entry per CDR3 protein. Here the sample spans 1.5 million to 2 million distinct CDR3 sequences, about 50% being singletons. The source material was blood. Receptors were obtained from a woman in her thirties or forties in good health. Both conserved end residues are part of each CDR3. D genes are given only for firm matches. A row's size may be missing; if present it is once, few, many or a size class.

v_call: TRBV14; clone_size: NA; j_call: TRBJ1-6; d_call: NA; cdr3_aa: CASSQAAAYYSPLHF; cdr3_nt: TGTGCCAGCAGCCAGGCGGCAGCTTATTATTCACCCCTCCACTTT
v_call: TRBV20-1; clone_size: NA; j_call: TRBJ1-2; d_call: TRBD1; cdr3_aa: CGASLPGTEYGYTF; cdr3_nt: TGCGGTGCGTCCCTACCCGGGACAGAGTATGGCTACACCTTC
v_call: TRBV5-6; clone_size: NA; j_call: TRBJ2-1; d_call: TRBD2; cdr3_aa: CASSFKGGLAGADEQFF; cdr3_nt: TGTGCCAGCAGCTTCAAAGGCGGACTAGCGGGGGCCGATGAGCAGTTCTTC
v_call: TRBV6-1; clone_size: NA; j_call: TRBJ1-1; d_call: NA; cdr3_aa: CASSEAGSVGTEAFF; cdr3_nt: TGTGCCAGCAGTGAAGCGGGCAGCGTTGGCACTGAAGCTTTCTTT
v_call: TRBV20-1; clone_size: NA; j_call: TRBJ2-3; d_call: TRBD2; cdr3_aa: CSAFPTSGGVTQYF; cdr3_nt: TGCAGTGCTTTCCCGACTAGCGGGGGAGTTACGCAGTATTTT
v_call: TRBV4-3; clone_size: NA; j_call: TRBJ1-2; d_call: TRBD1; cdr3_aa: CASSKRTGGAYGYTF; cdr3_nt: TGCGCCAGCAGCAAGAGGACAGGGGGCGCCTATGGCTACACCTTC
v_call: TRBV15; clone_size: NA; j_call: TRBJ1-1; d_call: NA; cdr3_aa: CATSSPRSFEAFF; cdr3_nt: TGTGCCACCAGCAGTCCCAGGTCTTTTGAAGCTTTCTTT
v_call: TRBV27; clone_size: NA; j_call: TRBJ2-6; d_call: TRBD1; cdr3_aa: CASSLSDPGTGEWGANVLTF; cdr3_nt: TGTGCCAGCAGTTTATCGGACCCCGGGACAGGGGAATGGGGGGCCAACGTCCTGACTTTC
v_call: TRBV7-2; clone_size: NA; j_call: TRBJ2-3; d_call: NA; cdr3_aa: CASRGQLKLLADTQYF; cdr3_nt: TGTGCCAGCAGGGGGCAGTTAAAGTTATTAGCAGATACGCAGTATTTT
v_call: TRBV24-1; clone_size: NA; j_call: TRBJ2-1; d_call: TRBD2; cdr3_aa: CATSDTAGGREEQFF; cdr3_nt: TGTGCCACCAGTGATACTGCGGGGGGGCGAGAGGAGCAGTTCTTC
v_call: TRBV19; clone_size: NA; j_call: TRBJ2-3; d_call: TRBD2; cdr3_aa: CASRSAGTSADTQYF; cdr3_nt: TGTGCCAGTAGATCAGCCGGGACTAGTGCAGATACGCAGTATTTT
v_call: TRBV10-2; clone_size: NA; j_call: TRBJ1-2; d_call: NA; cdr3_aa: CASREEHGGGYTF; cdr3_nt: TGCGCCAGCAGGGAGGAACACGGCGGGGGCTACACCTTC
v_call: TRBV4-1; clone_size: NA; j_call: TRBJ1-4; d_call: NA; cdr3_aa: CASSRSTGLRGEKLFF; cdr3_nt: TGCGCCAGCAGCCGATCGACAGGTCTACGGGGTGAAAAACTGTTTTTT
v_call: TRBV7-2; clone_size: NA; j_call: TRBJ2-7; d_call: NA; cdr3_aa: CASGLTKVSYSYEQYF; cdr3_nt: TGTGCCAGCGGCCTTACCAAGGTGTCGTACTCCTACGAGCAGTACTTC
v_call: TRBV7-2; clone_size: few; j_call: TRBJ2-2; d_call: NA; cdr3_aa: CASSLVGGTNTGELFF; cdr3_nt: TGTGCCAGCAGCTTAGTCGGGGGGACAAATACCGGGGAGCTGTTTTTT
v_call: TRBV29-1; clone_size: NA; j_call: TRBJ1-1; d_call: NA; cdr3_aa: CSLGAATEAFF; cdr3_nt: TGCAGCCTGGGGGCTGCCACTGAAGCTTTCTTT
v_call: TRBV3-1; clone_size: NA; j_call: TRBJ2-1; d_call: TRBD2; cdr3_aa: CASSPRKVGLAGINEQFF; cdr3_nt: TGTGCCAGCAGCCCTCGGAAGGTAGGACTAGCGGGGATCAATGAGCAGTTCTTC
v_call: TRBV4-1; clone_size: NA; j_call: TRBJ2-5; d_call: NA; cdr3_aa: CASSGLSRGWETQYF; cdr3_nt: TGTGCCAGCAGCGGTCTAAGCAGGGGATGGGAGACCCAGTACTTC
v_call: TRBV12-3/TRBV12-4; clone_size: NA; j_call: TRBJ2-5; d_call: NA; cdr3_aa: CASRRDSWEQYF; cdr3_nt: TGTGCCAGCAGGCGGGACTCCTGGGAGCAGTACTTC
v_call: TRBV28; clone_size: NA; j_call: TRBJ2-5; d_call: NA; cdr3_aa: CASSPQWAAETQYF; cdr3_nt: TGTGCCAGCAGTCCCCAGTGGGCCGCCGAGACCCAGTACTTC
v_call: TRBV5-1; clone_size: NA; j_call: TRBJ2-3; d_call: NA; cdr3_aa: CASNRDGDTDTQYF; cdr3_nt: TGCGCCAGCAACAGGGACGGAGACACAGATACGCAGTATTTT
v_call: TRBV6-2/TRBV6-3; clone_size: once; j_call: TRBJ2-1; d_call: TRBD1; cdr3_aa: CASSRSTGGVYNEQFF; cdr3_nt: TGTGCCAGCAGTCGCTCGACAGGGGGCGTCTACAATGAGCAGTTCTTC
v_call: TRBV7-2; clone_size: NA; j_call: TRBJ2-7; d_call: NA; cdr3_aa: CASSGSAVYNEQYF; cdr3_nt: TGTGCCAGCAGCGGATCGGCTGTCTACAATGAGCAGTACTTC
v_call: TRBV7-9; clone_size: few; j_call: TRBJ1-4; d_call: NA; cdr3_aa: CASSINEKLFF; cdr3_nt: TGTGCCAGCAGCATTAATGAAAAACTGTTTTTT
v_call: TRBV7-2; clone_size: few; j_call: TRBJ2-7; d_call: TRBD2; cdr3_aa: CASSLATLAEQYF; cdr3_nt: TGTGCCAGCAGCTTAGCGACACTAGCGGAGCAGTACTTC
v_call: TRBV29-1; clone_size: NA; j_call: TRBJ2-3; d_call: NA; cdr3_aa: CSVVWSADTQYF; cdr3_nt: TGCAGCGTTGTGTGGAGTGCAGATACGCAGTATTTT
v_call: TRBV7-2; clone_size: NA; j_call: TRBJ2-3; d_call: TRBD1; cdr3_aa: CASSNIRGQGTDTQYF; cdr3_nt: TGTGCCAGCAGCAATATTAGGGGGCAAGGTACAGATACGCAGTATTTT
v_call: TRBV20-1; clone_size: NA; j_call: TRBJ2-7; d_call: NA; cdr3_aa: CSASGKSDYEQYF; cdr3_nt: TGCAGTGCTAGCGGAAAATCCGACTACGAGCAGTACTTC
v_call: TRBV6-2/TRBV6-3; clone_size: NA; j_call: TRBJ2-7; d_call: TRBD2; cdr3_aa: CASSQSSGGTSYEQYF; cdr3_nt: TGTGCCAGCAGTCAGAGTAGCGGGGGCACCAGCTACGAGCAGTACTTC
v_call: TRBV20-1; clone_size: few; j_call: TRBJ1-2; d_call: TRBD1; cdr3_aa: CSAWDRSRYGYTF; cdr3_nt: TGCAGTGCGTGGGACAGGTCCCGCTATGGCTACACCTTC
v_call: TRBV21-1; clone_size: NA; j_call: TRBJ2-7; d_call: NA; cdr3_aa: CASTQGVRGCEQYF; cdr3_nt: TGTGCCAGCACCCAAGGGGTGAGGGGTTGCGAGCAGTACTTC
v_call: TRBV18; clone_size: many; j_call: TRBJ2-5; d_call: NA; cdr3_aa: CASSVGQRETQYF; cdr3_nt: TGTGCCAGCTCCGTAGGACAGCGGGAGACCCAGTACTTC
v_call: TRBV7-9; clone_size: NA; j_call: TRBJ1-2; d_call: NA; cdr3_aa: CASSLMGAEEGYTF; cdr3_nt: TGTGCCAGCAGCTTAATGGGGGCTGAGGAAGGCTACACCTTC
v_call: TRBV20-1; clone_size: few; j_call: TRBJ1-2; d_call: NA; cdr3_aa: CSASNPRAYGYTF; cdr3_nt: TGCAGTGCTAGCAACCCCAGGGCCTATGGCTACACCTTC
v_call: TRBV6-5; clone_size: NA; j_call: TRBJ1-2; d_call: NA; cdr3_aa: CASRNRRTDYGYTF; cdr3_nt: TGTGCCAGCAGAAACCGGAGGACAGACTATGGCTACACCTTC
v_call: TRBV27; clone_size: few; j_call: TRBJ2-3; d_call: TRBD1; cdr3_aa: CASMMRQGRGHGTDTQYF; cdr3_nt: TGTGCCAGCATGATGAGACAGGGGAGAGGGCACGGCACAGATACGCAGTATTTT
v_call: TRBV24-1; clone_size: NA; j_call: TRBJ2-1; d_call: TRBD1; cdr3_aa: CATSDLGRGLYNEQFF; cdr3_nt: TGTGCCACCAGTGATTTGGGCAGGGGGCTGTACAATGAGCAGTTCTTC
v_call: TRBV7-2; clone_size: NA; j_call: TRBJ1-1; d_call: NA; cdr3_aa: CASSRVGLEAFF; cdr3_nt: TGTGCCAGCAGCCGCGTAGGTCTAGAAGCTTTCTTT
v_call: TRBV5-1; clone_size: few; j_call: TRBJ2-5; d_call: NA; cdr3_aa: CASSQGTLDQETQYF; cdr3_nt: TGCGCCAGCAGCCAAGGGACTCTCGATCAAGAGACCCAGTACTTC
v_call: TRBV6-1; clone_size: few; j_call: TRBJ2-4; d_call: TRBD1; cdr3_aa: CASSNRDRANIQYF; cdr3_nt: TGTGCCAGCAGTAACCGGGACAGGGCCAACATTCAGTACTTC
v_call: TRBV29-1; clone_size: NA; j_call: TRBJ2-5; d_call: NA; cdr3_aa: CSVKNNELYF; cdr3_nt: TGCAGCGTTAAGAACAATGAGCTGTACTTC
v_call: TRBV6-2/TRBV6-3; clone_size: NA; j_call: TRBJ1-5; d_call: NA; cdr3_aa: CASSYYAQPQHF; cdr3_nt: TGTGCCAGCAGTTACTATGCCCAGCCCCAGCATTTT
v_call: TRBV6-2/TRBV6-3; clone_size: NA; j_call: TRBJ1-6; d_call: NA; cdr3_aa: CASLSVRAYNSPLHF; cdr3_nt: TGTGCCAGCTTGAGTGTCCGGGCCTATAATTCACCCCTCCACTTT
v_call: TRBV27; clone_size: NA; j_call: TRBJ2-7; d_call: TRBD1; cdr3_aa: CASSFGTGLYEQYF; cdr3_nt: TGTGCCAGCAGTTTCGGGACAGGCCTCTACGAGCAGTACTTC
v_call: TRBV7-3; clone_size: NA; j_call: TRBJ1-2; d_call: TRBD1; cdr3_aa: CASGTGVGYTF; cdr3_nt: TGTGCCAGCGGTACAGGGGTAGGCTACACCTTC
v_call: TRBV4-2; clone_size: NA; j_call: TRBJ2-5; d_call: TRBD2; cdr3_aa: CASSQGSVGTSVLETQYF; cdr3_nt: TGTGCCAGCAGCCAAGGGAGTGTTGGGACTAGTGTTTTAGAGACCCAGTACTTC
v_call: TRBV3-1; clone_size: few; j_call: TRBJ1-2; d_call: TRBD1; cdr3_aa: CASSQNGQGSSGYTF; cdr3_nt: TGTGCCAGCAGCCAAAACGGACAGGGCTCGTCGGGCTACACCTTC
v_call: TRBV6-6; clone_size: once; j_call: TRBJ2-7; d_call: TRBD2; cdr3_aa: CASSHKSSGGAYNEQYF; cdr3_nt: TGTGCCAGCAGTCACAAATCTAGCGGGGGGGCGTACAATGAGCAGTACTTC
v_call: TRBV27; clone_size: NA; j_call: TRBJ1-2; d_call: NA; cdr3_aa: CASSLTGSVRGYTF; cdr3_nt: TGTGCCAGCAGTTTAACGGGCTCCGTTCGGGGCTACACCTTC
v_call: TRBV7-2; clone_size: few; j_call: TRBJ2-5; d_call: NA; cdr3_aa: CASTYRSGSSGSETQYF; cdr3_nt: TGTGCCAGCACCTACCGTTCGGGATCCAGCGGAAGCGAGACCCAGTACTTC